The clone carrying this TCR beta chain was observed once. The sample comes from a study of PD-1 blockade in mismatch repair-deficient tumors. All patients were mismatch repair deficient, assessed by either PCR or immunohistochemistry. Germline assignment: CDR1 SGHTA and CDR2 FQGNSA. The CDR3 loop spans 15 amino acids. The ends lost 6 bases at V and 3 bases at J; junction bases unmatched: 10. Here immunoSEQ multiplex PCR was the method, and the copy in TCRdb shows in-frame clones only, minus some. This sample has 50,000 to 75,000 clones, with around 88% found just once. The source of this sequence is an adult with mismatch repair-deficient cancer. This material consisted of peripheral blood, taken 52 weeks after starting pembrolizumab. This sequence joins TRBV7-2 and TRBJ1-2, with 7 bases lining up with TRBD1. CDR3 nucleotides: TGTGCCAGCAGGCCAGGGGGAAGGTGGGACTATGGCTACACCTTC. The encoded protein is CASRPGGRWDYGYTF.